Presented here are 18 T cell receptor beta chains from one specimen sequenced in a study of post-analysis software for immune sequencing data. General study findings and limits: Patients showed TRBV5-6, TRBV5-1 and TRBV20-1 among a handful of TRBV segments more frequent than in controls.

What these receptors recognize is not known. Incorporated into the TCR beta cDNA libraries were unique molecular identifiers, which served to reduce PCR and sequencing biases. TCRdb recomputed calls from the PCR reads with MiXCR, one row per CDR3 protein. Among over 700,000 distinct CDR3 sequences listed, just under 30% were seen once. The sample comprised blood. Receptors were obtained from a girl between 5 and 17 years old with multiple sclerosis.

This clonotype was picked up a small number of times. The rearrangement links TRBV7-6 to TRBJ1-1, with a tentative D call TRBD1 (5 bases). The CDR3 runs 14 residues. Germline lookup yields CDR1 SGHVS and CDR2 FNYEAQ. V gave up 10 bases and J gave up 2 bases, with 17 bases separating them. The CDR3 spells CATALRGTNTEAFF. CDR3 nucleotides: TGTGCCACCGCCCTCCGGGGCACAAACACTGAAGCTTTCTTT.

There are a few counts of this clonotype. This sequence joins TRBV6-6 and TRBJ2-1; TRBD1 is a possible D gene (6 bases). The germline V and J ends were trimmed by 5 bases and 3 bases, with 17 bases remaining between them. CDR3 length: 16 residues. From germline, CDR1 is MNHNY and CDR2 SVGAGI (reference sequence). The CDR3 spells CASSKGDGKYYNEQFF. As DNA, the CDR3 is TGTGCCAGCAGTAAGGGGGACGGAAAGTACTACAATGAGCAGTTCTTC.

This clonotype was recorded a few times. The chain links TRBV12-3 or TRBV12-4 to TRBJ2-1; 13 bases are a match to TRBD2. The J segment lost 10 bases and the V segment lost 5 bases, leaving 11 bases of the junction unmatched. This CDR3 region has 16 residues. This chain's CDR3 is CASSPGLAGVTMEQFF. The CDR3 DNA reads as TGTGCCAGCAGTCCCGGACTAGCGGGGGTTACAATGGAGCAGTTCTTC.

This clonotype was recorded a few times. The gene calls are TRBV9 and TRBJ2-2, with D possibly being TRBD1 (5 bases). Germline CDR1 and CDR2: SGDLS and YYNGEE. The germline V and J ends were trimmed by 0 bases and 5 bases, with 11 bases remaining between them. This CDR3 is 15 amino acids long. In DNA, the CDR3 is TGTGCCAGCAGCGTAGGACAGATAAGAACCGGGGAGCTGTTTTTT. Its translation is CASSVGQIRTGELFF.

J is TRBJ2-3 and V is TRBV28; 7 bases are a match to TRBD2. CDR3 length equals 14 residues. CDR1 and CDR2 from the germline V gene are MDHEN and SYDVKM. The V and J ends lost 10 bases and 10 bases, in that order; junction bases with no gene match: 17. The CDR3 region is CATDDRRESWAQYF. CDR3 sequence (DNA): TGTGCCACCGACGACCGGCGGGAGTCGTGGGCGCAGTATTTT.

The chain combines TRBV14 with TRBJ2-7; D tentatively reads TRBD1 or TRBD2 (5 bases each). The V end was cut by 3 bases, the J end by 6 bases, with 15 bases between. The V gene's germline CDR1 is SGHDN and CDR2 FVKESK. The CDR3 extends over 14 amino acids. The CDR3 reads CASSHHGTSTEQYF. CDR3 nucleotide sequence: TGTGCCAGCAGCCACCACGGGACCTCGACCGAGCAGTACTTC. Complete variable domain (other parts from reference TRBV14 and TRBJ2-7): EAGVTQFPSHSVIEKGQTVTLRCDPISGHDNLYWYRRVMGKEIKFLLHFVKESKQDESGMPNNRFLAERTGGTYSTLKVQPAELEDSGVYFCASSHHGTSTEQYFGPGTRLTVT.

The chain joins TRBV28 to TRBJ2-4; the D call may be TRBD1 or TRBD2 (5 bases each). Germline values: CDR1 MDHEN, CDR2 SYDVKM. V was trimmed by 6 bases and J by 13 bases, leaving 19 bases between them. The CDR3 length is 13 residues. In nucleotides, the CDR3 is TGTGCCAGCAGCCAGACGTTTTTGGGGGAGCAGTACTTC. Its protein product is CASSQTFLGEQYF.

Points on this clonotype: A much larger clone sits a single nucleotide away, making a read error possible. J is TRBJ1-2 and V is TRBV12-3 or TRBV12-4; D unresolved. This CDR3 has 12 amino acids. V was shortened by 5 bases and J by 4 bases, with 8 bases between the two germline ends. The CDR3 nucleotides are TGTGCCAGCAGTAAAAACGGCTATGGCTACACCTTC. Protein: CASSKNGYGYTF.

V gene TRBV27 combines with J gene TRBJ1-5; no clear D gene. CDR1 and CDR2 (germline): MNHEY, SMNVEV (reference sequence). V shed 10 bases and J shed 4 bases, with 5 bases lying between them. This CDR3 has 10 residues. CDR3 sequence: CANGNQPQHF. Here the CDR3 DNA reads TGTGCCAACGGGAATCAGCCCCAGCATTTT.

This clonotype was seen only a few times. V is TRBV28 and J is TRBJ2-7, with 9 bases identical to TRBD2. The CDR3 spans 12 residues. The germline CDR1 and CDR2 sequences are MDHEN and SYDVKM. The J segment lost 5 bases and the V segment lost 6 bases, leaving 2 bases of the junction unmatched. The CDR3 reads CASRLAGNEQYF. The CDR3 coding sequence is TGTGCCAGCAGGCTAGCGGGAAACGAGCAGTACTTC.

CDR3 residues: CASSFGQNYEQYF. Here the CDR3 DNA reads TGTGCCAGCAGTTTTGGACAGAACTACGAGCAGTACTTC. This rearrangement joins TRBV2 to TRBJ2-7; weak D call: TRBD1 (6 bases). Germline CDR1 is SNHLY and CDR2 is FYNNEI. CDR3 length: 13 amino acids. Trimming pared 5 bases from V and 3 bases from J, leaving 11 bases between.

The rearrangement joins TRBV12-3 or TRBV12-4 to TRBJ2-3, with 8 bases lining up with TRBD2. V dropped 7 bases and J dropped 3; count of bases not matched to a gene: 6. The CDR3 has 14 amino acids. CDR3 coding DNA: TGTGCCAGCACTTCGGGACTAGTGACAGATACGCAGTATTTT. Residues: CASTSGLVTDTQYF.

V and J are TRBV20-1 and TRBJ1-5; 7 positions agree with TRBD1. CDR3 length: 13 residues. Trimming took 3 bases from V and 7 from J; bases not matched to a gene: 6. The germline CDR1 and CDR2 sequences are DFQATT and SNEGSKA (reference sequence). The CDR3 protein is CSASEGARQPQHF. Written as DNA, the CDR3 is TGCAGTGCTAGTGAGGGGGCACGGCAGCCCCAGCATTTT.

This clonotype was counted a few times. The chain joins TRBV4-2 to TRBJ2-4, with a weak D call TRBD1 (5 bases). The CDR3 is 16 amino acids. Germline-derived CDR1 and CDR2 are LGHNA and YNFKEQ. The V gene lost 3 bases and the J gene lost 0 bases, with 12 bases spanning the gap. This CDR3 is CASSHGDSLAKNIQYF. The CDR3 DNA follows: TGTGCCAGCAGCCATGGAGACAGTCTAGCCAAAAACATTCAGTACTTC.

The J gene is TRBJ2-1, the V gene TRBV11-2; D is unresolved. Trimming took 5 bases from V and 3 from J, leaving 14 bases between them. The V gene's germline CDR1 is SGHAT and CDR2 FQNNGV. The length of the CDR3 is 15 residues. CDR3 bases: TGTGCCAGCAGCCCGGAAGGATACAACTACAATGAGCAGTTCTTC. It specifies CASSPEGYNYNEQFF.

This clonotype occurred a few times. This chain uses TRBV6-4 with TRBJ1-1; D gene unclear. CDR1 and CDR2 (germline): MRHNA, SNTAGT. Trimming shortened V by 0 bases and J by 1 base, and 6 bases separated the two germline ends. The CDR3 loop spans 14 amino acids. This CDR3 reads CASSDSGRNTEAFF. Here the CDR3 DNA reads TGTGCCAGCAGTGACTCCGGGCGGAACACTGAAGCTTTCTTT.

The chain couples TRBV7-2 to TRBJ1-6; perhaps TRBD1 as D (6 bases). Per germline, CDR1 SGHTA and CDR2 FQGNSA. V dropped 3 bases and J dropped 9 bases, with 12 bases sitting between them. The CDR3 runs to 14 residues. This CDR3 is CASSFRTASSPLHF. The CDR3 nucleotides are TGTGCCAGCAGCTTCCGGACAGCGAGTTCACCCCTCCACTTT.

This clonotype was recorded a few times. The gene calls are TRBV7-9 and TRBJ2-7; 9 positions agree with TRBD1. The V gene end was trimmed by 5 bases and the J gene end by 5 bases; junction bases not matched to a gene: 7. Germline-derived CDR1 and CDR2 are SEHNR and FQNEAQ (reference sequence). The CDR3 extends over 14 amino acids. The CDR3 DNA reads TGTGCCAGCAGCCACATAGGGACAGGGAACGAGCAGTACTTC. It translates to CASSHIGTGNEQYF.